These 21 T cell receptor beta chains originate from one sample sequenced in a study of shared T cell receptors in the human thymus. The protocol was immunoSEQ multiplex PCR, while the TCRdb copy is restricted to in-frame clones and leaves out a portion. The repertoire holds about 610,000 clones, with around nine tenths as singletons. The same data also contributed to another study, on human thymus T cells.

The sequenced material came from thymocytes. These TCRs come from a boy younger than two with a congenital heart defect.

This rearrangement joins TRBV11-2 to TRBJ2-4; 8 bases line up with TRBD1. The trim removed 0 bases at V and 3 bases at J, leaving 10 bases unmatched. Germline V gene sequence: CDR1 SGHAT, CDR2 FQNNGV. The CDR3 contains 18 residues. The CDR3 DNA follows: TGTGCCAGCAGCTTAGATGAGGCAGGGGGCGGGGTCAAAAACATTCAGTACTTC. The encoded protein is CASSLDEAGGGVKNIQYF.

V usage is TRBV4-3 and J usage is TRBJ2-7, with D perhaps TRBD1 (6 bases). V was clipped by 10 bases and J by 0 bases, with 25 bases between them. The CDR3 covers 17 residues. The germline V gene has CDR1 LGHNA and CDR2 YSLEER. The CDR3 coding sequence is TGCGCCACCCCTTACAACCGACAGGACTGCTTCTCCTACGAGCAGTACTTC. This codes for CATPYNRQDCFSYEQYF.

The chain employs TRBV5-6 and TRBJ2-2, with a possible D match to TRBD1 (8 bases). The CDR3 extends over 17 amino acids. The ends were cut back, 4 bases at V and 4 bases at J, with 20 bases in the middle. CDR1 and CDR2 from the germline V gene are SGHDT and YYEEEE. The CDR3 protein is CASSGTGGGTGTGELFF. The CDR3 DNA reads TGTGCCAGCAGCGGTACAGGGGGGGGCACCGGCACCGGGGAGCTGTTTTTT.

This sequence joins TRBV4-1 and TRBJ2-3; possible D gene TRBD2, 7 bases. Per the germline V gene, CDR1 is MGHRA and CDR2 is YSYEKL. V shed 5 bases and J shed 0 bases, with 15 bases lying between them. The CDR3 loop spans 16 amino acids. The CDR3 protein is CASSSRGGASTDTQYF. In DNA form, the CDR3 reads TGCGCCAGCAGCTCACGAGGGGGGGCAAGCACAGATACGCAGTATTTT.

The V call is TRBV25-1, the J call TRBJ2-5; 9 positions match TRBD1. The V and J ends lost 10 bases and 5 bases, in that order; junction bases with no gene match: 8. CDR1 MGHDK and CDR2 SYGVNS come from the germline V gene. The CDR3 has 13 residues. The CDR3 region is CATLTGGAETQYF. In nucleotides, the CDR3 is TGTGCCACTCTGACAGGGGGTGCCGAGACCCAGTACTTC.

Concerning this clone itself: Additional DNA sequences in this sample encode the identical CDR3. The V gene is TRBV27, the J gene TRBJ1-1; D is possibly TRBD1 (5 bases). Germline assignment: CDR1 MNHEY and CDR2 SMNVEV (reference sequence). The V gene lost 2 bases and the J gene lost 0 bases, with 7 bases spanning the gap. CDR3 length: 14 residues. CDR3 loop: CASSLRGMNTEAFF. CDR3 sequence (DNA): TGTGCCAGCAGTTTAAGGGGAATGAACACTGAAGCTTTCTTT.

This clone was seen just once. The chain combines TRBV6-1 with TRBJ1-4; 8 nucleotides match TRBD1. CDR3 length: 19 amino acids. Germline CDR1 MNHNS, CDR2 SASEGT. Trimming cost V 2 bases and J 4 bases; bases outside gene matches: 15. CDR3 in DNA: TGTGCCAGCAGTGAAAAGAGAGCAGGGGGCGGGCGTGATAATGAAAAACTGTTTTTT. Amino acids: CASSEKRAGGGRDNEKLFF.

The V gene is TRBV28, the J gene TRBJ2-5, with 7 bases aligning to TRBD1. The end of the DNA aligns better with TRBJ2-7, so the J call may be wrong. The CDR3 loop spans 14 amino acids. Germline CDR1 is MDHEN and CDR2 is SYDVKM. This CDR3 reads CASSPGTAPYEQYF. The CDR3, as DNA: TGTGCCAGCAGTCCCGGGACAGCTCCCTACGAGCAGTACTTC.

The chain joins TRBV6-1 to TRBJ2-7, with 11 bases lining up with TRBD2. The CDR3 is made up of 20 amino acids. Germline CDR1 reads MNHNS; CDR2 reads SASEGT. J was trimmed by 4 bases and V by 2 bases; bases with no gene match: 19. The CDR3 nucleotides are TGTGCCAGCAGTGAAAGGGGCCGGGACAGGGCTAGCGGGAGGCAGTACGAGCAGTACTTC. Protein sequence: CASSERGRDRASGRQYEQYF.

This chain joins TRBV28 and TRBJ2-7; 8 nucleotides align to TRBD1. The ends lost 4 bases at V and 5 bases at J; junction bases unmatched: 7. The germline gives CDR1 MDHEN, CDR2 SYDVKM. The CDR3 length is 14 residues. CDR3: CASSCKTGAHEQYF. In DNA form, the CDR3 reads TGTGCCAGCAGTTGTAAGACAGGGGCCCACGAGCAGTACTTC.

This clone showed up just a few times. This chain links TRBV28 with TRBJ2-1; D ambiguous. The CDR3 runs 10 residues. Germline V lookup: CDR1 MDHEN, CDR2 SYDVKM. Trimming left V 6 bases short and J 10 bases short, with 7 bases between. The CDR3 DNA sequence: TGTGCCAGCAGCCAGGCGGAGCAGTTCTTC. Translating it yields CASSQAEQFF.

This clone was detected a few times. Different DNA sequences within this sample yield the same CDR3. CDR3 nucleotides: TGCGCCAGCAGCCTAATACCCCAAGAGACCCAGTACTTC. Amino acid sequence: CASSLIPQETQYF. V and J are TRBV5-1 and TRBJ2-5; no firm D call. The CDR3 is 13 residues long. Germline CDR1 and CDR2: SGHRS and YFSETQ. V was pared by 4 bases and J by 1 base, with 8 bases between.

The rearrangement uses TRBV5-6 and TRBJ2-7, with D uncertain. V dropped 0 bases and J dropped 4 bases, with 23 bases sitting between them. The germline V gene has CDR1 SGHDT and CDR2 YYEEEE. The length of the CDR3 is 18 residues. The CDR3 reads CASSLDPRLTPPVYEQYF. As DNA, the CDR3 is TGTGCCAGCAGCTTGGACCCCCGACTCACGCCCCCCGTTTACGAGCAGTACTTC.

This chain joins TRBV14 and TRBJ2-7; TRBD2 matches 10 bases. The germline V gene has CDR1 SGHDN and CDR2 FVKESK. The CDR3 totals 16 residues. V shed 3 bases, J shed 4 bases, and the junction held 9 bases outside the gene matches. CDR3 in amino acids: CASSQGAGGPEYEQYF. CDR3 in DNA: TGTGCCAGCAGCCAGGGAGCGGGAGGGCCGGAATACGAGCAGTACTTC.

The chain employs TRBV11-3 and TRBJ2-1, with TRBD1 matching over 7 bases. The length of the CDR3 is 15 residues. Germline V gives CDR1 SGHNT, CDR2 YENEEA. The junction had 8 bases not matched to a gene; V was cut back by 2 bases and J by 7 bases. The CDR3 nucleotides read TGTGCCAGCAGCTTATTCGGCAGGGGGAAAAATGAGCAGTTCTTC. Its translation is CASSLFGRGKNEQFF.

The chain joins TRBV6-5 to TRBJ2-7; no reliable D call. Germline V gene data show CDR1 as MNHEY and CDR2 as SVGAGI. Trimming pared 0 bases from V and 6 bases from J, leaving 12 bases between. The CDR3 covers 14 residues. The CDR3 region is CASSYSTPSAEQYF. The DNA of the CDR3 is TGTGCCAGCAGTTACTCGACACCTTCGGCCGAGCAGTACTTC.

CDR3 sequence reads: CASSRFRGGGAYEQYF. The DNA for the CDR3 is TGTGCCAGCAGCCGGTTCCGGGGGGGCGGAGCGTACGAGCAGTACTTC. V gene TRBV4-2 combines with J gene TRBJ2-7, with 8 positions matching TRBD2. V was clipped by 4 bases and J by 4 bases; unmatched bases: 12. CDR1 is LGHNA, CDR2 YNFKEQ, per germline. The CDR3 is 16 amino acids.

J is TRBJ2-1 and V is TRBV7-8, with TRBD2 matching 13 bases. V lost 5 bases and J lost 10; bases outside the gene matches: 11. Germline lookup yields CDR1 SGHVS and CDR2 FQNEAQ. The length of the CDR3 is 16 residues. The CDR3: CASSPWTSGRKGEQFF. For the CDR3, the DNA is TGTGCCAGCAGCCCCTGGACTAGCGGGAGAAAGGGAGAGCAGTTCTTC.

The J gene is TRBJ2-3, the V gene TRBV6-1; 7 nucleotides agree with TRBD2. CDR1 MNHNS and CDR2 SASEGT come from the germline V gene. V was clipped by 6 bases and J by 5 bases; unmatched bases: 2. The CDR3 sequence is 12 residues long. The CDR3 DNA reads TGTGCCAGCAGGGGGGAGGGAGATACGCAGTATTTT. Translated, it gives CASRGEGDTQYF.

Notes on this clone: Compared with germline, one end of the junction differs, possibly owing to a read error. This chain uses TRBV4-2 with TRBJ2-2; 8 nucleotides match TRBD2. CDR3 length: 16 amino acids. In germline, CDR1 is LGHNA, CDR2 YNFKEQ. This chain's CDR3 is CANSQELTGGPGELFF. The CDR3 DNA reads TGTGCCAACAGCCAAGAACTCACGGGAGGGCCCGGGGAGCTGTTTTTT.

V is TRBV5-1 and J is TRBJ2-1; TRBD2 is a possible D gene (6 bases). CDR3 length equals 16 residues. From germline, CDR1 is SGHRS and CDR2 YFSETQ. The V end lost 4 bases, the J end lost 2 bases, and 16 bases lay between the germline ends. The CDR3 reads CASSLVRSGPYNEQFF. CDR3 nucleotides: TGCGCCAGCAGCCTGGTTCGGAGCGGGCCCTACAATGAGCAGTTCTTC.